These 7 T cell receptor beta chains share one sample of origin, sequenced in a study of blood T cells in healthy people across ages. A second about 6 to 12 cycle PCR used barcoded and J-beta primers. TCRdb independently ran MiXCR on the 5' RACE reads; one entry per CDR3 protein. The sample has some 1.1 million distinct CDR3 sequences, 35% to 40% seen once. The specimen sequenced was blood. The receptors were gathered from a man between 18 and 29 years old in good health.

This clonotype was observed a few times. The V and J genes are TRBV4-3 and TRBJ1-1; D call uncertain. The germline gives CDR1 LGHNA, CDR2 YSLEER. CDR3 length equals 19 residues. V lost 0 bases to trimming and J lost 2 bases, with 22 bases between them. CDR3 in DNA: TGCGCCAGCAGCCAAGATCTTAAGCCGGCATGGGATTTCAACACTGAAGCTTTCTTT. Its translation is CASSQDLKPAWDFNTEAFF.

This clonotype was seen a handful of times. The rearrangement uses TRBV27 and TRBJ2-5; D perhaps matches TRBD2 (5 bases). From germline, CDR1 is MNHEY and CDR2 SMNVEV (reference sequence). Between the trimmed V and J ends, which lost 6 bases and 3 bases, there was a span of 17 bases. The CDR3 totals 15 residues. DNA for the CDR3: TGTGCCAGCAGGAGGGAAATGGTGGATAAAGAGACCCAGTACTTC. Translation gives CASRREMVDKETQYF.

This clonotype was observed a handful of times. The V call is TRBV7-9, the J call TRBJ2-3; D not certain. V was pared by 1 base and J by 4 bases, with 12 bases between. This CDR3 is 15 amino acids long. The germline gives CDR1 SEHNR, CDR2 FQNEAQ (reference sequence). CDR3 nucleotide sequence: TGTGCCAGCAGCTTAGTATTGGATTTGGCAGATACGCAGTATTTT. It is translated as CASSLVLDLADTQYF.

The chain carries TRBV7-9 and TRBJ2-1, with 9 nucleotides matching TRBD2. V trimming: 2 bases; J trimming: 6 bases; junction bases outside the gene matches: 2. Germline CDR1 is SEHNR and CDR2 is FQNEAQ (reference sequence). The CDR3 covers 14 residues. In DNA form, the CDR3 reads TGTGCCAGCAGCTTAAGCGGGGGGTTCAATGAGCAGTTCTTC. Its protein product is CASSLSGGFNEQFF. The full variable domain, with the rest looked up from reference TRBV7-9 and TRBJ2-1, is DTGVSQNPRHKITKRGQNVTFRCDPISEHNRLYWYRQTLGQGPEFLTYFQNEAQLEKSRLLSDRFSAERPKGSFSTLEIQRTEQGDSAMYLCASSLSGGFNEQFFGPGTRLTVL.

This clonotype was seen only a few times. The chain uses TRBV12-3 or TRBV12-4 and TRBJ1-5; D gene uncertain. The CDR3 is made up of 14 amino acids. V lost 5 bases and J lost 2, with 10 bases in between. This CDR3 is CASSQLGGNQPQHF. CDR3 sequence (DNA): TGTGCCAGCAGTCAGCTGGGTGGCAATCAGCCCCAGCATTTT.

V gene TRBV5-1 combines with J gene TRBJ1-4; perhaps TRBD1 as D (6 bases). V lost 0 bases to trimming and J lost 7 bases, with 10 bases between them. Germline V gene sequence: CDR1 SGHRS, CDR2 YFSETQ. This CDR3 is built from 14 residues. The CDR3 nucleotides are TGCGCCAGCAGCTTGGAAAGGACAGCTGAAAAACTGTTTTTT. It codes for CASSLERTAEKLFF.

This chain links TRBV11-2 with TRBJ2-5; D possibly corresponds to TRBD2 (5 bases). Germline-derived CDR1 and CDR2 are SGHAT and FQNNGV. V gave up 2 bases and J gave up 3 bases, with 10 bases separating them. CDR3 length: 14 amino acids. For the CDR3, the DNA is TGTGCCAGCAGCTTATTATCGAGGGAAGAGACCCAGTACTTC. Protein product: CASSLLSREETQYF. Full variable domain (outside the CDR3, taken from reference TRBV11-2 and TRBJ2-5): EAGVAQSPRYKIIEKRQSVAFWCNPISGHATLYWYQQILGQGPKLLIQFQNNGVVDDSQLPKDRFSAERLKGVDSTLKIQPAKLEDSAVYLCASSLLSREETQYFGPGTRLLVL.